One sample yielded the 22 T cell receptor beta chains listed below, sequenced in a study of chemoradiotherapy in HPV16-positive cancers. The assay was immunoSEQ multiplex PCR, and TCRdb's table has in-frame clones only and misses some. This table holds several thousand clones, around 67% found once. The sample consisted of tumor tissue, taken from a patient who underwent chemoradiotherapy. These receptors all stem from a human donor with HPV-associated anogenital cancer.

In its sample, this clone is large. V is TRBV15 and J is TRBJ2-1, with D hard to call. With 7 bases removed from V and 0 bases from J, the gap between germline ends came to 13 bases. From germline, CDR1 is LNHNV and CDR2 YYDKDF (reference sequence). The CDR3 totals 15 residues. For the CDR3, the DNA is TGTGCCACCACCCCGGGTCTCAGCTCCTACAATGAGCAGTTCTTC. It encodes CATTPGLSSYNEQFF. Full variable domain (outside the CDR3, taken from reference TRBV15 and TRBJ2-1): DAMVIQNPRYQVTQFGKPVTLSCSQTLNHNVMYWYQQKSSQAPKLLFHYYDKDFNNEADTPDNFQSRRPNTSFCFLDIRSPGLGDTAMYLCATTPGLSSYNEQFFGPGTRLTVL.

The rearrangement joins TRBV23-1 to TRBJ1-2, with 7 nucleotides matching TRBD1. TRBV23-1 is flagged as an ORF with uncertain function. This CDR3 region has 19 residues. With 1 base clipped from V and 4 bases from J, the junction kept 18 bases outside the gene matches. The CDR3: CASSQCLETGVPPRYGYTF. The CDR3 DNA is TGCGCCAGCAGTCAATGTCTAGAAACAGGGGTTCCTCCCCGCTATGGCTACACCTTC.

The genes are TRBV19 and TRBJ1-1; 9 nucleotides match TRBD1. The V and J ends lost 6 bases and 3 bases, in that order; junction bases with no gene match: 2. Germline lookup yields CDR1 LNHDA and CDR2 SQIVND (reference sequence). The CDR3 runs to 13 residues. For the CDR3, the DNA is TGTGCCAGTAGCCGGGACAGGGACACTGAAGCTTTCTTT. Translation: CASSRDRDTEAFF.

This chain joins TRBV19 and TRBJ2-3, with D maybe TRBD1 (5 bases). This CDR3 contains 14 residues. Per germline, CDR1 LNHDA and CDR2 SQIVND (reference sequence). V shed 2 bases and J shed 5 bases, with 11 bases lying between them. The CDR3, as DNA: TGTGCCAGTAGTATATGGCAGGGCCGAGATACGCAGTATTTT. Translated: CASSIWQGRDTQYF. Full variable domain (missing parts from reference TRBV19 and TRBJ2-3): DGGITQSPKYLFRKEGQNVTLSCEQNLNHDAMYWYRQDPGQGLRLIYYSQIVNDFQKGDIAEGYSVSREKKESFPLTVTSAQKNPTAFYLCASSIWQGRDTQYFGPGTRLTVL.

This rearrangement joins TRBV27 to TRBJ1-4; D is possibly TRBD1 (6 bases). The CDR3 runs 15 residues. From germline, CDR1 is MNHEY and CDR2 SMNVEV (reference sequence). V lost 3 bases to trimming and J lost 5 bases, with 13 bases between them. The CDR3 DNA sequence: TGTGCCAGCAGTTTGACGGGACAAAAAAATGAAAAACTGTTTTTT. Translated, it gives CASSLTGQKNEKLFF.

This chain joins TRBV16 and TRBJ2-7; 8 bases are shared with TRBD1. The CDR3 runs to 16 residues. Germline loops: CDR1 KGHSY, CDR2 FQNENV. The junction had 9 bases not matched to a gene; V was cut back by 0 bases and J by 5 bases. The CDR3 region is CASSQSLGQGYHEQYF. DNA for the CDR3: TGTGCCAGCAGCCAATCACTCGGACAGGGATACCACGAGCAGTACTTC.

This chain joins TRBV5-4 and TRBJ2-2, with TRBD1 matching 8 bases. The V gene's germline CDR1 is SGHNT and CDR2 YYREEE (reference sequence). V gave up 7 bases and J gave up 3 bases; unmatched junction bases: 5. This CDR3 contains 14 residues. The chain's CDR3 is CASEVDRDTGELFF. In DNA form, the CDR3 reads TGTGCCAGCGAGGTGGACAGGGACACCGGGGAGCTGTTTTTT. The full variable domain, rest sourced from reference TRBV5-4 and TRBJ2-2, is ETGVTQSPTHLIKTRGQQVTLRCSSQSGHNTVSWYQQALGQGPQFIFQYYREEENGRGNFPPRFSGLQFPNYSSELNVNALELDDSALYLCASEVDRDTGELFFGEGSRLTVL.

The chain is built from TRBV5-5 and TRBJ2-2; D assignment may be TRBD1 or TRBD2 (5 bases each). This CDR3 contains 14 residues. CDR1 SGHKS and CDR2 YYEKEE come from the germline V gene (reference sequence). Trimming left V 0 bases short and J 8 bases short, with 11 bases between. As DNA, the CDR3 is TGTGCCAGCAGCTTGGCCCTGGGGACGGGGGAGCTGTTTTTT. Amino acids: CASSLALGTGELFF.

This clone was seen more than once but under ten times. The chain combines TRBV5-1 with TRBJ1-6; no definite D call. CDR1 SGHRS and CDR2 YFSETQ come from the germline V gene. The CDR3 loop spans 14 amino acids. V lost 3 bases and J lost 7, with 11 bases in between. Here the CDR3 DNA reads TGCGCCAGCAGCTCCGGAAGTGTGAATTCACCCCTCCACTTT. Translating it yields CASSSGSVNSPLHF.

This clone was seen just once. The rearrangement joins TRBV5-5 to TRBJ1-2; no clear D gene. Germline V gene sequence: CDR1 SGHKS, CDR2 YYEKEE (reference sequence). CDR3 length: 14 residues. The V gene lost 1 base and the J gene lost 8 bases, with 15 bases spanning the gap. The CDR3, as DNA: TGTGCCAGCAGCTTGTCCGCAGACCCCGGGGGCTACACCTTC. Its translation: CASSLSADPGGYTF.

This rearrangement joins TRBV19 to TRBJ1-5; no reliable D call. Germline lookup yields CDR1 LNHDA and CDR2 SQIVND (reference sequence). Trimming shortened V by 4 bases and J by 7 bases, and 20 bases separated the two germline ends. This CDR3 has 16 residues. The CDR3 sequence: CASSTGRQSNNQPQHF. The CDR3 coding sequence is TGTGCCAGTAGTACCGGGCGCCAGTCTAATAACCAGCCCCAGCATTTT.

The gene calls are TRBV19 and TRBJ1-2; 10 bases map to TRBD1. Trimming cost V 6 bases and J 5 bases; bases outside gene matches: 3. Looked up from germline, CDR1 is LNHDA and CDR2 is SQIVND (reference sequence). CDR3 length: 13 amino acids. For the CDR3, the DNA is TGTGCCAGTAGATGGGACAGGGGATATGGCTACACCTTC. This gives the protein CASRWDRGYGYTF. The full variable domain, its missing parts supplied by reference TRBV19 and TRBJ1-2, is DGGITQSPKYLFRKEGQNVTLSCEQNLNHDAMYWYRQDPGQGLRLIYYSQIVNDFQKGDIAEGYSVSREKKESFPLTVTSAQKNPTAFYLCASRWDRGYGYTFGSGTRLTVV.

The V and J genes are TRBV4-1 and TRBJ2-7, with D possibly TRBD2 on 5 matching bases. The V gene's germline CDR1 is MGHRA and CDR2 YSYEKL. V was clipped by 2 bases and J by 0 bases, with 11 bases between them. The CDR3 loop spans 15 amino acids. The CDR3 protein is CASSQTLGVSYEQYF. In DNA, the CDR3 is TGCGCCAGCAGCCAAACCCTCGGGGTCTCCTACGAGCAGTACTTC.

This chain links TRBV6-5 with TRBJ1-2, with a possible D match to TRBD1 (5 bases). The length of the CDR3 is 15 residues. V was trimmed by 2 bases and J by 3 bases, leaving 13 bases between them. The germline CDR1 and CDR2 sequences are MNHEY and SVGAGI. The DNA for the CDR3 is TGTGCCAGCAGTTACGGCAGGGTTGGGCACTATGGCTACACCTTC. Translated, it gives CASSYGRVGHYGYTF.

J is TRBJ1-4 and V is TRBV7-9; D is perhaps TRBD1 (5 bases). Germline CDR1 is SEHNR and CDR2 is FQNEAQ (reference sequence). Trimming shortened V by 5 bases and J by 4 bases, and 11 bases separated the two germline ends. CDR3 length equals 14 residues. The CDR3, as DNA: TGTGCCAGCAGCCAGGGACTCATTAATGAAAAACTGTTTTTT. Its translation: CASSQGLINEKLFF.

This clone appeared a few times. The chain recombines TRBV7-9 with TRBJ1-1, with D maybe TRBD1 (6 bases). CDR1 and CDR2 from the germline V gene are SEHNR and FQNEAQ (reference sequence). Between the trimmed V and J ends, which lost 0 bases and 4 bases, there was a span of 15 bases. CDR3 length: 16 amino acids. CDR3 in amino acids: CASSLAGGRRGTEAFF. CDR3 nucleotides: TGTGCCAGCAGCTTAGCCGGGGGGCGGAGGGGCACTGAAGCTTTCTTT.

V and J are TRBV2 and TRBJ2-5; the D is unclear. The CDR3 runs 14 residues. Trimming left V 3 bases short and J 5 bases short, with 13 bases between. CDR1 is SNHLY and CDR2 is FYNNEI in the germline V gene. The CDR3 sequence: CASSDYLAAETQYF. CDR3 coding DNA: TGTGCCAGCAGTGACTACTTAGCAGCGGAGACCCAGTACTTC.

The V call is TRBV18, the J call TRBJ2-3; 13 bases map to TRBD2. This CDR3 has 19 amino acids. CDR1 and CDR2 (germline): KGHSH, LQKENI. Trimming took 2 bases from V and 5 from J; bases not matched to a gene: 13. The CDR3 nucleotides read TGTGCCAGCTCACCAGTCGGACTAGCGGGGGCCGACGCCAGAGATACGCAGTATTTT. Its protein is CASSPVGLAGADARDTQYF.

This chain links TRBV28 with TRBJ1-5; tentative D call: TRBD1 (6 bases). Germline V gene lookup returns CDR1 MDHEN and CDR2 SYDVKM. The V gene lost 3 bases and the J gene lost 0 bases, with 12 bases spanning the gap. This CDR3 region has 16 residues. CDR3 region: CASSLLGQPSNQPQHF. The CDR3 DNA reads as TGTGCCAGCAGTTTGTTGGGACAACCTAGCAATCAGCCCCAGCATTTT.

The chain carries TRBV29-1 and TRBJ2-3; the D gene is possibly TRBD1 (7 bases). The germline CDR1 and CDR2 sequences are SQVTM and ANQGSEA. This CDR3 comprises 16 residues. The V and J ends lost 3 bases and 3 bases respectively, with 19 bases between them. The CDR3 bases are TGCAGCGTTGATTCCCGCGGCCCAGGGGGGACAGATACGCAGTATTTT. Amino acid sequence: CSVDSRGPGGTDTQYF.

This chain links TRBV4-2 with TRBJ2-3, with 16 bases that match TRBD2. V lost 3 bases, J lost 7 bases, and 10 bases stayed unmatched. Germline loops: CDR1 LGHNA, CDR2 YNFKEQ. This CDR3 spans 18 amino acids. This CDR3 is CASSQDGTSGGGMYTQYF. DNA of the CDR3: TGTGCCAGCAGCCAGGATGGGACTAGCGGGGGGGGTATGTATACGCAGTATTTT.

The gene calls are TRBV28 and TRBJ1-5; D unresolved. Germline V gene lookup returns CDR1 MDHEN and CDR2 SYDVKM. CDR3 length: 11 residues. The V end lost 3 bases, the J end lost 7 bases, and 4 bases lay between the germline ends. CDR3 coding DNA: TGTGCCAGCAGTTTGGGGCAGCCCCAGCATTTT. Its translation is CASSLGQPQHF.